Presented here are 9 T cell receptor beta chains from one specimen sequenced in a study of blood T cells in healthy people across ages. Primed by a sample-barcoded 5' primer and a J-beta primer mix, a second PCR proceeded for about 7 to 11 cycles. TCRdb fed the 5' RACE reads into MiXCR, producing one record per CDR3 protein. Here the sample spans around 970,000 distinct CDR3 sequences, roughly 51% being singletons. Sample: blood. The receptor set was obtained from a woman aged 60 to 75 in good health.

This clonotype came up a few times. V gene TRBV5-1 combines with J gene TRBJ2-6, with D possibly matching TRBD1 (6 bases). In germline, CDR1 is SGHRS, CDR2 YFSETQ. The CDR3 sequence is 15 residues long. V lost 8 bases, J lost 4 bases, and 16 bases lay in between. The CDR3 DNA is TGCGCCAGATGGACAGCAGGGGCCGGGGCCAACGTCCTGACTTTC. Translated: CARWTAGAGANVLTF.

The J gene is TRBJ2-1, the V gene TRBV5-6, with D maybe TRBD2 (6 bases). V lost 2 bases, J lost 2 bases, and 11 bases lay in between. The V gene's germline CDR1 is SGHDT and CDR2 YYEEEE. This CDR3 has 15 amino acids. The CDR3 coding sequence is TGTGCCAGCAGCTTCGGGAGTGAGGCCTACAATGAGCAGTTCTTC. Translation: CASSFGSEAYNEQFF.

The chain is built from TRBV20-1 and TRBJ2-1; the match to TRBD2 covers 8 bases. The V gene end was trimmed by 3 bases and the J gene end by 6 bases; junction bases not matched to a gene: 7. This CDR3 spans 14 amino acids. From germline, CDR1 is DFQATT and CDR2 SNEGSKA (reference sequence). CDR3 sequence reads: CSASSGLAGNEQFF. CDR3 bases: TGCAGTGCTAGCTCCGGGCTAGCGGGCAATGAGCAGTTCTTC.

The rearrangement links TRBV12-3 or TRBV12-4 to TRBJ2-5; possible D gene TRBD1, 5 bases. The ends were cut back, 0 bases at V and 5 bases at J, with 10 bases in the middle. This CDR3 has 14 residues. CDR3 amino acids: CASSLASAGETQYF. Here the CDR3 DNA reads TGTGCCAGCAGTTTAGCGTCTGCAGGGGAGACCCAGTACTTC.

In its sample, this clonotype was seen once. The chain has TRBV7-2 and TRBJ1-2, with D perhaps matching TRBD1 (6 bases). V was clipped by 4 bases and J by 9 bases, with 15 bases between them. This CDR3 spans 13 amino acids. Germline V gene lookup returns CDR1 SGHTA and CDR2 FQGNSA. CDR3 in DNA: TGTGCCAGCAGCTCAATACAGGGCCGGAGCTACACCTTC. It codes for CASSSIQGRSYTF.

This rearrangement joins TRBV29-1 to TRBJ1-1; 9 bases agree with TRBD1. The germline CDR1 and CDR2 sequences are SQVTM and ANQGSEA. With V trimmed by 5 bases and J by 10 bases, 8 bases remained unmatched. The CDR3 covers 12 residues. In DNA form, the CDR3 reads TGCAGCGTTTGGACAGGGGACGGGAGAGCTTTCTTT. It encodes CSVWTGDGRAFF.

This sequence joins TRBV28 and TRBJ2-5; 8 bases are a match to TRBD1. The last part of the DNA fits TRBJ2-7 better; the J call may be wrong. This CDR3 spans 14 amino acids. Germline loops: CDR1 MDHEN, CDR2 SYDVKM. The CDR3 DNA reads TGTGCCAGCAGTCTGCGGACAGGGAGGTGCGAGCAGTACTTC. Translated: CASSLRTGRCEQYF.

The sample holds a few counts of this clonotype. The V call is TRBV6-5, the J call TRBJ2-1; no definite D call. The germline V and J ends were trimmed by 0 bases and 3 bases, with 6 bases remaining between them. The CDR3 runs to 14 residues. CDR1 and CDR2 from the germline V gene are MNHEY and SVGAGI. The chain's CDR3 is CASSYSKYYNEQFF. CDR3 DNA sequence: TGTGCCAGCAGTTACTCGAAGTACTACAATGAGCAGTTCTTC.

The genes are TRBV12-3 or TRBV12-4 and TRBJ1-2; D possibly corresponds to TRBD1 (5 bases). CDR3 length: 13 amino acids. V lost 6 bases to trimming and J lost 8 bases, with 16 bases between them. The chain's CDR3 is CASSPIRQGGYTF. The CDR3 nucleotides are TGTGCCAGCAGCCCTATCCGTCAGGGAGGCTACACCTTC.